The TCR beta chain described here comes from a study of blood T cell repertoires in COVID-19. Study as a whole: The origin of the acute and convalescent COVID-19 samples was the United States, Italy and Spain. Sources were T cells, B-cell-depleted T cells, or PBMCs; the material itself was cDNA or gDNA.

In germline, CDR1 is LGHNA, CDR2 YNFKEQ. The CDR3 totals 17 residues. Trimming removed 4 bases from V and 2 bases from J; junction bases left unmatched: 10. Sequencing used immunoSEQ multiplex PCR; TCRdb keeps in-frame clones, though not all of them. The table includes 45,000 to 55,000 clones, around 80% detected once. The specimen sequenced was PBMCs or T cells enriched from blood (not recorded which). The receptor was derived from a woman between 50 and 59 years old with acute COVID-19. This chain connects TRBV4-2 to TRBJ2-3; 9 positions agree with TRBD2. CDR3 coding DNA: TGTGCCAGCAGCCGCGAACCGGGACTAGCAAACACAGATACGCAGTATTTT. Encoded protein: CASSREPGLANTDTQYF.